Listed here is a single TCR beta chain. The entry originates in a study of cytomegalovirus exposure and HLA in healthy donors. TCRdb keeps only in-frame clones here, not all; method: immunoSEQ multiplex PCR. The sample holds approximately 65,000 clones, about 94% seen once. CDR1 is MDHEN, CDR2 SYDVKM, per germline. V lost 7 bases and J lost 2, with 15 bases in between. The CDR3 totals 14 residues. The sequencing input was PBMCs. This chain connects TRBV28 to TRBJ2-7, with a weak D call TRBD2 (5 bases). The source is a woman between 18 and 30 years old in good health and CMV-seronegative. CDR3 amino acids: CASNTPGKTYEQYF. The CDR3 DNA is TGTGCCAGCAATACTCCCGGGAAAACCTACGAGCAGTACTTC.